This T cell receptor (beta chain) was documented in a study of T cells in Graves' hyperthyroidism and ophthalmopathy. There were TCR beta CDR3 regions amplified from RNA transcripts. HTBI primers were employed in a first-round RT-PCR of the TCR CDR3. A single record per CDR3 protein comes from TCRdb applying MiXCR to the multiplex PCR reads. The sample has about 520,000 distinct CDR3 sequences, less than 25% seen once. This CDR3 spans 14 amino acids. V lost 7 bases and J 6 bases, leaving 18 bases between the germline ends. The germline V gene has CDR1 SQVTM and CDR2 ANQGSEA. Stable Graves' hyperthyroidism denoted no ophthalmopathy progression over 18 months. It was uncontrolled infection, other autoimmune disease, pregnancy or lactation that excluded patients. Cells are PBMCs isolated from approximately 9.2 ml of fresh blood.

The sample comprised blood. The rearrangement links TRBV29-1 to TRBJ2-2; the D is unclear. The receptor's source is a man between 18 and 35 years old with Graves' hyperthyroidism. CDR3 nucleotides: TGCAGCGCTGCCTTCTCCCGGCTCCCCGGGGAGCTGTTTTTT. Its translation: CSAAFSRLPGELFF.